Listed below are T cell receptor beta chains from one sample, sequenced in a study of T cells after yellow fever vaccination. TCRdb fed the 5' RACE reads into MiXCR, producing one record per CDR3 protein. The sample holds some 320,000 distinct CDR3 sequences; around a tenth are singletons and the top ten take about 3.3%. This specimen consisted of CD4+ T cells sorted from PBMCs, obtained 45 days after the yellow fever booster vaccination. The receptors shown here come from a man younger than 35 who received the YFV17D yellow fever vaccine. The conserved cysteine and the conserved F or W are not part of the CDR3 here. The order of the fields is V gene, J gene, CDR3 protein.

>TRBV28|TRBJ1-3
ASSTGGDGNTIY
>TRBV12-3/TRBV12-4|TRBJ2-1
ASSLGPSRPGNEQF
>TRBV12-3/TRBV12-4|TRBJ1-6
ASSSSYNSPLH
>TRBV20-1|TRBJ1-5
SAIPGYQPQH
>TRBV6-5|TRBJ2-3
ASLLPGTDTQY
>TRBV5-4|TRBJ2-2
ASSHGGAGTGELF
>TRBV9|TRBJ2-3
ASSARLRPDTQY
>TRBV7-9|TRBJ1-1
ASRNSYGETEAF
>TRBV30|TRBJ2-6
ACPLRGSGANVLT
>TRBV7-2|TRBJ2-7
ASSLGGRAYEQY
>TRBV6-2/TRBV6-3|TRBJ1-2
ASSYRRGQEIYGYT
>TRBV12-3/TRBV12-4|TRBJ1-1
ASSTRTGSTEAF
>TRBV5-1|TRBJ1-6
ASSLGAGLNSPLH
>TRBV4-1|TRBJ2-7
ASSQAGQEFYEQY
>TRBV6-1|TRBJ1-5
ASSSGQVNYQPQH
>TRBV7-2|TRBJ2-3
ASSLELPRGEQY
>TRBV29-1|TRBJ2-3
SVVGLQGTDTQY
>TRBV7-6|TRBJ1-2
ASSQWPDKGYT
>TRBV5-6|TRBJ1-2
ASSRPIWGYT
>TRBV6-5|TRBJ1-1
ASSYSGQGNTEAF
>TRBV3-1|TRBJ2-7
ASSLDETVN
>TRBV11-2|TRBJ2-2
ASKKSGELF
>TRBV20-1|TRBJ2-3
SAPGGTSADTQY
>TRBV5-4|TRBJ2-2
ASSFGLGFNTGELF
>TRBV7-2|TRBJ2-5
ASSLSPQGRGRETQY
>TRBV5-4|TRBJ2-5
ASSFEAGKETQY
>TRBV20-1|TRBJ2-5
SARGELQETQY
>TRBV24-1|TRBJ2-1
ATSDPGTSGGPGEQF
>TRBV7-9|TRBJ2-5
ASSYSGRLETQY